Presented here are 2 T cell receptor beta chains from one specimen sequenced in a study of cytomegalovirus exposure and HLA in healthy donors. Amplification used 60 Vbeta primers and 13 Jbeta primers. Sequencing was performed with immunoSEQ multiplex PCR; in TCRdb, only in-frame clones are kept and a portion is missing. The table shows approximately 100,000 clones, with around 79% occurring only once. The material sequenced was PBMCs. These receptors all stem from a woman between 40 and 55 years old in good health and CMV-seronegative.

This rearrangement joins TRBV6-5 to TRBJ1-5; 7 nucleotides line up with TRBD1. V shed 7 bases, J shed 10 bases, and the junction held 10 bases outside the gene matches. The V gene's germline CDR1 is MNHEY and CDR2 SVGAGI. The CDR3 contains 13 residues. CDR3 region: CASNQGVLIPQHF. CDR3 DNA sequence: TGTGCCAGCAATCAGGGGGTGCTCATTCCCCAGCATTTT.

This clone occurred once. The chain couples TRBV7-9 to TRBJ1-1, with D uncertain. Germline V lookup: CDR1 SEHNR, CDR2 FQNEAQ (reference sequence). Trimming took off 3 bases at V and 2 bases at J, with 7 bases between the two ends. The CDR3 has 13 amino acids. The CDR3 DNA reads TGTGCCAGCAGCTTCGGCGGAAACACTGAAGCTTTCTTT. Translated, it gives CASSFGGNTEAFF.